These 6 T cell receptor beta chains originate from one sample sequenced in a study of identical twins (dated by TCRdb to the mid-2010s). Library preparation used 5' RACE. TCRdb records Illumina HiSeq 2000 as the sequencer. The public reads were reprocessed in TCRdb via fastp at Q25 and MiXCR, keeping in-frame beta chains. A single entry per CDR3 protein holds the most common genes and DNA from its merged rows. The sample profile shows fewer than 250,000 distinct CDR3 sequences; 7% to 8.5% of them were found once. Under 6% of the sample is taken by the ten largest. This sample was also put to use in a study of yellow fever vaccine responses in identical twins.

Sequenced: CD8+ T cells sorted from blood. Receptors originate from a woman under 30 in good health.

The rearrangement links TRBV4-1 to TRBJ1-1, with D unclear. Germline V gene lookup returns CDR1 MGHRA and CDR2 YSYEKL. CDR3 size: 16 residues. V was shortened by 6 bases and J by 0 bases, with 17 bases between the two germline ends. CDR3 in DNA: TGCGCCAGCAGTCCCTTCGAACACAGAATGAACACTGAAGCTTTCTTT. Amino acids: CASSPFEHRMNTEAFF.

This clonotype was found a few times. V and J are TRBV5-1 and TRBJ2-1; 7 bases align to TRBD2. The V gene's germline CDR1 is SGHRS and CDR2 YFSETQ. This CDR3 comprises 14 residues. Trimming took 5 bases from V and 6 from J; bases not matched to a gene: 8. This chain's CDR3 is CASRGREVLNEQFF. CDR3 coding DNA: TGCGCCAGCAGAGGCCGGGAGGTTCTCAATGAGCAGTTCTTC.

Only a few counts were recorded for this clonotype. V gene TRBV9 combines with J gene TRBJ2-5; D may correspond to TRBD1 or TRBD2 (5 bases each). CDR1 is SGDLS and CDR2 is YYNGEE in the germline V gene. Trimming shortened V by 0 bases and J by 4 bases, and 10 bases separated the two germline ends. The CDR3 runs 14 residues. Here the CDR3 DNA reads TGTGCCAGCAGCGTAGAGGTGGGACCAGAGACCCAGTACTTC. Residues: CASSVEVGPETQYF.

This chain connects TRBV5-7 to TRBJ2-7, with D perhaps TRBD2 (6 bases). TRBV5-7 is given ORF status, its function remaining uncertain. The CDR3 loop spans 17 amino acids. With 4 bases removed from V and 4 bases from J, the gap between germline ends came to 24 bases. Here the CDR3 reads CASSLGTDWSGSYEQYV. The CDR3 DNA reads as TGTGCCAGCAGCCTGGGGACCGACTGGTCCGGGAGTTACGAGCAGTACGTC.

The table lists this clonotype with many counts. The gene calls are TRBV6-6 and TRBJ1-1; 7 bases are shared with TRBD1. This CDR3 has 13 amino acids. Looked up from germline, CDR1 is MNHNY and CDR2 is SVGAGI (reference sequence). The junction had 3 bases not matched to a gene; V was cut back by 6 bases and J by 2 bases. Here the CDR3 reads CASSRQGNTEAFF. The CDR3 DNA reads as TGTGCCAGCAGCCGACAGGGTAACACTGAAGCTTTCTTT.

There are many counts of this clonotype. V usage is TRBV7-3 and J usage is TRBJ1-6; 7 bases are a match to TRBD1. The CDR3 is 15 amino acids. Germline V lookup: CDR1 SGHTA, CDR2 FQGTGA. The V segment lost 2 bases and the J segment 7 bases; nucleotides outside the gene matches: 5. CDR3 in DNA: TGTGCCAGCAGCTTAGGGGACAGCAGAAATTCACCCCTCCACTTT. This codes for CASSLGDSRNSPLHF.